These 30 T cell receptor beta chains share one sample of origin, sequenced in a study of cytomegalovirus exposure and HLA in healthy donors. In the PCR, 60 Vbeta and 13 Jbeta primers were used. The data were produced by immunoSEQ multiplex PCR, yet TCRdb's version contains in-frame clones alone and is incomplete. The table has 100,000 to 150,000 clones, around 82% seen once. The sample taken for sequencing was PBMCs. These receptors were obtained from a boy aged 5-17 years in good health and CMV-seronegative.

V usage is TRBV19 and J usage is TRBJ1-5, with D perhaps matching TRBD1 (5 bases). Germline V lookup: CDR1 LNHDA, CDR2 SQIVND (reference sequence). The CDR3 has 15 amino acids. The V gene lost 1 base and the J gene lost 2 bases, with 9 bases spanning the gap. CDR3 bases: TGTGCCAGTAGTATAGTAGGCAGGGGCAATCAGCCCCAGCATTTT. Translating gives CASSIVGRGNQPQHF.

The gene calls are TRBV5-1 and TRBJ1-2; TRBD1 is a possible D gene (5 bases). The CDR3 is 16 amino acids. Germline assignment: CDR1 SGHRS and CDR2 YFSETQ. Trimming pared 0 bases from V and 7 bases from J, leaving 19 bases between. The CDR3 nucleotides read TGCGCCAGCAGCTTGGTTCCGCTAGGGGCCTTTGGTGGCTACACCTTC. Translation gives CASSLVPLGAFGGYTF.

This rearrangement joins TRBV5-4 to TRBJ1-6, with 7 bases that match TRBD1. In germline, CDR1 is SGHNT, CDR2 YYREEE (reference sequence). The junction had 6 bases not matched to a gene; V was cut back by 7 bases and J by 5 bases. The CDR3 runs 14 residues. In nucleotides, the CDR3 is TGTGCCAGCTACTCGACAGGGCATAATTCACCCCTCCACTTT. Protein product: CASYSTGHNSPLHF.

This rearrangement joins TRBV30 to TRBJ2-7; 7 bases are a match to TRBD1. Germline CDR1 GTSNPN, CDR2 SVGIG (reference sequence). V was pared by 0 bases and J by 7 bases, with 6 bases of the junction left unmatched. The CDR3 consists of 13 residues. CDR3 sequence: CAWSVLDRLEQYF. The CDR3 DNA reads TGTGCCTGGAGTGTACTGGACAGGCTGGAGCAGTACTTC.

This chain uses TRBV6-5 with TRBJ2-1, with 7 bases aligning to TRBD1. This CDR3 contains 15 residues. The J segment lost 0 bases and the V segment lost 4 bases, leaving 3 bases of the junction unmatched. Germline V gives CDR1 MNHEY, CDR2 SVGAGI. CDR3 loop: CASSSTGSSYNEQFF. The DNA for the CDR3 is TGTGCCAGCAGTTCGACAGGGAGCTCCTACAATGAGCAGTTCTTC.

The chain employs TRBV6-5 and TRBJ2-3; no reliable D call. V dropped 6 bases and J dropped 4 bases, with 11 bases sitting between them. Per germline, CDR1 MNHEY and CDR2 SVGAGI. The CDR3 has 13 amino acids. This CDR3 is CASSHQVADTQYF. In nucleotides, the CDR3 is TGTGCCAGCAGCCATCAGGTGGCAGATACGCAGTATTTT.

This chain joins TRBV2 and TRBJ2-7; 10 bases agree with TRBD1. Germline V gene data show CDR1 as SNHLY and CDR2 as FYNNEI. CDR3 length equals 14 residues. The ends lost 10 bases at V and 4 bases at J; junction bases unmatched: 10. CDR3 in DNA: TGTGCCAACTCCCCGGGACAGGGGAGGTACGAGCAGTACTTC. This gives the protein CANSPGQGRYEQYF. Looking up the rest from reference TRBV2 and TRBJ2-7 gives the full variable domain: EPEVTQTPSHQVTQMGQEVILRCVPISNHLYFYWYRQILGQKVEFLVSFYNNEISEKSEIFDDQFSVERPDGSNFTLKIRSTKLEDSAMYFCANSPGQGRYEQYFGPGTRLTVT.

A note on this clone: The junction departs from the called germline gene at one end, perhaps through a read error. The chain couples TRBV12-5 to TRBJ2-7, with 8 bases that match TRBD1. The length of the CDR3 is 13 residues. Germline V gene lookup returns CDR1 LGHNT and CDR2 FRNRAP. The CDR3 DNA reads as TGTGCTAGTGGTTTCCCGCGGACAGGGCAGATGGGCTTC. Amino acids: CASGFPRTGQMGF.

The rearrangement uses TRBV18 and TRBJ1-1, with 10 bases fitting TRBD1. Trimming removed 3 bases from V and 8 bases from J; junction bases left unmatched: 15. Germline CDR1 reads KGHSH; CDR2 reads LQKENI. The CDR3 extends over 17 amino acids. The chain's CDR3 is CASSPRTGGGPGAEAFF. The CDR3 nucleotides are TGTGCCAGCTCACCTCGGACAGGGGGAGGCCCGGGCGCGGAAGCTTTCTTT. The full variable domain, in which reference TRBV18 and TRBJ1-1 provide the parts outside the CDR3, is NAGVMQNPRHLVRRRGQEARLRCSPMKGHSHVYWYRQLPEEGLKFMVYLQKENIIDESGMPKERFSAEFPKEGPSILRIQQVVRGDSAAYFCASSPRTGGGPGAEAFFGQGTRLTVV.

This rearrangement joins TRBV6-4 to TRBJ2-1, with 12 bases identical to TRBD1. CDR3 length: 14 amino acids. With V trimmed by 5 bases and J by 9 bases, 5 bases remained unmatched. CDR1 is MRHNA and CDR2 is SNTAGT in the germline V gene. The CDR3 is CASSTGTGGGEQFF. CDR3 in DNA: TGTGCCAGCAGTACCGGGACAGGGGGCGGTGAGCAGTTCTTC.

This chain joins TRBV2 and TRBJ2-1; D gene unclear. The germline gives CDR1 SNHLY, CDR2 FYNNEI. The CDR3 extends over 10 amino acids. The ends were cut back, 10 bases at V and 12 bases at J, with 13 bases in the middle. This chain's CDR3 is CATPEAGQFF. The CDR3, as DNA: TGTGCCACCCCCGAAGCTGGGCAGTTCTTC.

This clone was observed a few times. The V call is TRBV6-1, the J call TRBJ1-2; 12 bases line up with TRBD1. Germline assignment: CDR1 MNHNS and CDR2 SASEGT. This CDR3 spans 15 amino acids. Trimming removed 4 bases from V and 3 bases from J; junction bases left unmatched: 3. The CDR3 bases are TGTGCCAGCAGTGCCGGGACAGGGGGCGACTATGGCTACACCTTC. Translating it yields CASSAGTGGDYGYTF.

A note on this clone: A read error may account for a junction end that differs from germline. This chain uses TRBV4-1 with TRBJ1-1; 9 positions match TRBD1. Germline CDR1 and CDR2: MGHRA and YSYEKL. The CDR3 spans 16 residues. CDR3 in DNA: TGCGTCAGCAGCCTCCGGGACAGGGCGACGAACACTGAAGCTTTCTTT. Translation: CVSSLRDRATNTEAFF.

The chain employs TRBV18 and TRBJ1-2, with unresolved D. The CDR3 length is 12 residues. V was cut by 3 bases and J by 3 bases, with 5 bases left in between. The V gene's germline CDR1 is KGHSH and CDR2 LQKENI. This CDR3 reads CASSPSDYGYTF. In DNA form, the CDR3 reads TGTGCCAGCTCACCGTCAGACTATGGCTACACCTTC.

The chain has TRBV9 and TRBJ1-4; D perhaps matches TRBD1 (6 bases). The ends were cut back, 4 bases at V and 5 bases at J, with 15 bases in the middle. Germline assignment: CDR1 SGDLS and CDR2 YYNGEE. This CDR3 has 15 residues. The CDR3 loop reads CASSNTGTRNEKLFF. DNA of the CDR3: TGTGCCAGCAGCAACACCGGGACAAGAAATGAAAAACTGTTTTTT.

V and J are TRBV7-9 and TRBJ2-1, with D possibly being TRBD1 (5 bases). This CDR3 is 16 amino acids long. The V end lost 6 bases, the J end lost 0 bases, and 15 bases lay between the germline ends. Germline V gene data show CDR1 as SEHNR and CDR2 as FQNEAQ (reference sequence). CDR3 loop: CASSSTGHPSYNEQFF. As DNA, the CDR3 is TGTGCCAGCAGTTCCACTGGACACCCCTCCTACAATGAGCAGTTCTTC.

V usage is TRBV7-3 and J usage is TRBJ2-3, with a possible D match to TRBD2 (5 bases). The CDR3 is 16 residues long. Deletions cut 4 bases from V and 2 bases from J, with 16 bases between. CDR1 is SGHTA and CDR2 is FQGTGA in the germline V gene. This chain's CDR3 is CASSSRAVTNTDTQYF. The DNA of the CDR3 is TGTGCCAGCAGCTCACGAGCGGTGACGAACACAGATACGCAGTATTTT.

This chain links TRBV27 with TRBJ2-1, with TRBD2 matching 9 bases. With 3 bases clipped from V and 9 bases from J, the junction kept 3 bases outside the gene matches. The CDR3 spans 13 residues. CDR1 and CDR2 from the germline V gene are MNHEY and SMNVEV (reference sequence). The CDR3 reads CASSLGGRAEQFF. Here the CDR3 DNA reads TGTGCCAGCAGTTTGGGCGGGAGGGCTGAGCAGTTCTTC.

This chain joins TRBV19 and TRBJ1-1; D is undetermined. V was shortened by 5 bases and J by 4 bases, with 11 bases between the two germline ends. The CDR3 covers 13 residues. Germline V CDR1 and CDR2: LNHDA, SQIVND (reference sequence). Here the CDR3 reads CASSPQRGTEAFF. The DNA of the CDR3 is TGTGCCAGTAGTCCCCAGCGGGGCACTGAAGCTTTCTTT. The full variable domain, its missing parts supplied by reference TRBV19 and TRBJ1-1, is DGGITQSPKYLFRKEGQNVTLSCEQNLNHDAMYWYRQDPGQGLRLIYYSQIVNDFQKGDIAEGYSVSREKKESFPLTVTSAQKNPTAFYLCASSPQRGTEAFFGQGTRLTVV.

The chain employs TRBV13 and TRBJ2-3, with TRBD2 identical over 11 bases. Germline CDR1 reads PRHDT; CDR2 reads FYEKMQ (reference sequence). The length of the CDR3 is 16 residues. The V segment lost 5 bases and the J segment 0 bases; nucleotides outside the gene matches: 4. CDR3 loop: CASSTRTSGSTDTQYF. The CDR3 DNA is TGTGCCAGCAGCACTCGGACTAGCGGGAGCACAGATACGCAGTATTTT.

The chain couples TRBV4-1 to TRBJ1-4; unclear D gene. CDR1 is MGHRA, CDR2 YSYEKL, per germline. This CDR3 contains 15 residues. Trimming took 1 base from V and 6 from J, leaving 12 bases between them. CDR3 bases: TGCGCCAGCAGCCAAGTGGGAGTCTCCCATGAAAAACTGTTTTTT. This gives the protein CASSQVGVSHEKLFF.

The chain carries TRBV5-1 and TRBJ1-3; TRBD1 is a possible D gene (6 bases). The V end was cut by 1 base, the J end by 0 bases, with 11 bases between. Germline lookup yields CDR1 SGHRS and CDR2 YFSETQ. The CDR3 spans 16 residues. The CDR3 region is CASSLNPGDSGNTIYF. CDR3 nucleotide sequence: TGCGCCAGCAGCTTGAATCCAGGGGACTCTGGAAACACCATATATTTT.

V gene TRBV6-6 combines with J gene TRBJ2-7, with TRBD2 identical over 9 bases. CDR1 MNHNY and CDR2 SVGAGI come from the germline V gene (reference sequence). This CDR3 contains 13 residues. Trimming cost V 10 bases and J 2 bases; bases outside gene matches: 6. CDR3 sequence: CATTRGGAYEQYF. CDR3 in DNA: TGTGCCACAACGCGGGGGGGCGCCTACGAGCAGTACTTC.

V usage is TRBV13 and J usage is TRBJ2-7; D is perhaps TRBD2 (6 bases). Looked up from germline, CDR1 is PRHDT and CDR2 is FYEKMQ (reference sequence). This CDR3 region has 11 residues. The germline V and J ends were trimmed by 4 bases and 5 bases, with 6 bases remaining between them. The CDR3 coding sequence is TGTGCCAGCAGCTGGAGGGACGAGCAGTACTTC. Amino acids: CASSWRDEQYF.

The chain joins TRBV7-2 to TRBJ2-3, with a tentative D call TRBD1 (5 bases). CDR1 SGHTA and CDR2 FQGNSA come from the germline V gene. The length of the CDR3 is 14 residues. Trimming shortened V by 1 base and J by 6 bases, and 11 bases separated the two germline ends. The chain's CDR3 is CASSLGGAWDTQYF. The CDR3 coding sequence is TGTGCCAGCAGCTTAGGTGGGGCCTGGGATACGCAGTATTTT.

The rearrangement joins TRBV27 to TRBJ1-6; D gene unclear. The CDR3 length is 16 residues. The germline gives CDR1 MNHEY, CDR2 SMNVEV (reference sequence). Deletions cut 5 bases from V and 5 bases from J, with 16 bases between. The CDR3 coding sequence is TGTGCCAGCAGTCAATATAGCGCGTTTAATAATTCACCCCTCCACTTT. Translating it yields CASSQYSAFNNSPLHF.

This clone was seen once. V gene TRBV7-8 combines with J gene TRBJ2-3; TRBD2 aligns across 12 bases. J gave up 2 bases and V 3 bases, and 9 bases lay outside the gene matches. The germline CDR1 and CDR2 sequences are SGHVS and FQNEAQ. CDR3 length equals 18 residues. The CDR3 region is CASSLVLAGGPITDTQYF. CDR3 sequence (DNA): TGTGCCAGCAGCTTGGTACTAGCGGGAGGCCCAATCACAGATACGCAGTATTTT.

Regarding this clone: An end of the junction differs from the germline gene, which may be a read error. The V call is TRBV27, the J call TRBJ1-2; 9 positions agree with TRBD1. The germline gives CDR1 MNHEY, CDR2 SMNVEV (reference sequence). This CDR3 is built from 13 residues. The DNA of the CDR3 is TGTGCCAGCAGTTTCGGACAGGGGTATGGCTACCCCTTC. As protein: CASSFGQGYGYPF.

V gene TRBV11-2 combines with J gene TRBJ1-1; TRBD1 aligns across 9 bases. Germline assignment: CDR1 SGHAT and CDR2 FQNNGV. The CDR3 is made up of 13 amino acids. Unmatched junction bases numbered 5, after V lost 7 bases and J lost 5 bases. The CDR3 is CASTGTGRTEAFF. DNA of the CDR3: TGTGCCAGCACCGGGACAGGGAGGACTGAAGCTTTCTTT.

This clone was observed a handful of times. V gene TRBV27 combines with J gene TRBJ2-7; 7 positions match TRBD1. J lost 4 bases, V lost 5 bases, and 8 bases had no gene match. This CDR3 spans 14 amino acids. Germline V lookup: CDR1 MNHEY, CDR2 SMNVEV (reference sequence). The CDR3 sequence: CASSPGQTFYEQYF. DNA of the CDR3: TGTGCCAGCAGTCCGGGACAGACTTTTTACGAGCAGTACTTC.